A single sample is the source of the 24 T cell receptor beta chains below, sequenced in a study of low-dose radiotherapy and immunotherapy resistance in tumors. TRAV- and TRBV-specific primers primed first-strand cDNA, covering alpha and beta chains. Amplification, which lasted 15 to 20 PCR cycles, used a constant-region primer and V-primer adapter to amplify TCRs. TCRdb reprocessed the reads via MiXCR and lists one record per CDR3 protein. The sample has around 60,000 distinct CDR3 sequences, 23% seen once. Time point in this sample: after trial treatment. Treatment denoted: LDRT plus nivolumab, ipilimumab, low-dose cyclophosphamide and aspirin (RACIN trial). The starting material was PBMCs, obtained after low-dose radiotherapy plus immunotherapy. These receptors were taken from a male donor with prostate cancer.

This clonotype occurred many times. The chain is built from TRBV6-2 or TRBV6-3 and TRBJ2-7; tentatively, D is TRBD2 (6 bases). Between the trimmed V and J ends, which lost 7 bases and 0 bases, there was a span of 16 bases. The CDR3 totals 15 residues. Germline-derived CDR1 and CDR2 are MNHEY and SVGEGT. The CDR3 nucleotides are TGTGCCAGCACTCCTCGGCTCGGGGGCTCCTACGAGCAGTACTTC. Its protein product is CASTPRLGGSYEQYF.

A note on this clonotype: Given a far larger clone just one base away, this is likely a sequencing read error. The rearrangement links TRBV6-1 to TRBJ1-5; 7 positions agree with TRBD1. Per germline, CDR1 MNHNS and CDR2 SASEGT. This CDR3 contains 13 residues. CDR3 sequence: CTSNQGVGQPQHF. For the CDR3, the DNA is TGTACCAGCAACCAGGGGGTTGGGCAGCCCCAGCATTTT.

This clonotype was detected ten times or more. The gene calls are TRBV15 and TRBJ1-1; D is unresolved. Germline V lookup: CDR1 LNHNV, CDR2 YYDKDF (reference sequence). Deletions cut 0 bases from V and 3 bases from J, with 5 bases between. This CDR3 region has 13 residues. In nucleotides, the CDR3 is TGTGCCACCAGCAGAGACACTTACACTGAAGCTTTCTTT. Residues: CATSRDTYTEAFF. The variable domain in full, completed from reference TRBV15 and TRBJ1-1, reads DAMVIQNPRYQVTQFGKPVTLSCSQTLNHNVMYWYQQKSSQAPKLLFHYYDKDFNNEADTPDNFQSRRPNTSFCFLDIRSPGLGDTAMYLCATSRDTYTEAFFGQGTRLTVV.

Comment on this clonotype: Since a far larger clone is one base different, this is likely a read error. The rearrangement uses TRBV2 and TRBJ2-3, with a possible D match to TRBD2 (6 bases). CDR1 and CDR2 (germline): SNHLY, FYNNEI. CDR3 length: 16 amino acids. The CDR3 coding sequence is TGTACCAGCAGCCAGGAGCCGGGACTGAGCACAGATACGCAGTATTTT. It is translated as CTSSQEPGLSTDTQYF.

Of note for this clonotype: This likely traces to a read error, being one base from a far larger clone. The V call is TRBV11-3, the J call TRBJ2-7; 7 bases agree with TRBD2. This CDR3 contains 19 residues. Germline V lookup: CDR1 SGHNT, CDR2 YENEEA. Trimming at V came to 2 bases and at J to 7 bases, leaving 23 bases not matched to a gene. CDR3 protein: CASSLRGASGVSRENEQYF. The CDR3 coding sequence is TGTGCCAGCAGCTTAAGAGGGGCTAGCGGCGTCAGTCGGGAGAATGAGCAGTACTTC.

This clonotype was counted ten times or more. V gene TRBV7-2 combines with J gene TRBJ2-2, with a tentative D call TRBD1 (6 bases). The V end lost 7 bases, the J end lost 6 bases, and 21 bases lay between the germline ends. The CDR3 covers 16 residues. Germline-derived CDR1 and CDR2 are SGHTA and FQGNSA. Written as DNA, the CDR3 is TGTGCCAGCAACTCAGGGGTGTTTGTTAGTTCCGGGGAGCTGTTTTTT. Protein product: CASNSGVFVSSGELFF.

With respect to this clonotype: It is likely a read error: a sequence one base away is far more abundant. CDR3 protein: CASSQDRGTRDYQYF. The CDR3 DNA reads as TGCGCCAGCAGCCAAGATAGGGGGACTCGGGACTATCAGTACTTC. The genes are TRBV4-3 and TRBJ2-4, with a possible D match to TRBD2 (7 bases). Deletions cut 0 bases from V and 12 bases from J, with 18 bases between. The CDR3 loop spans 15 amino acids. In germline, CDR1 is LGHNA, CDR2 YSLEER.

This clonotype was counted many times. The CDR3 sequence is CASSHYRGGGTEAFF. As DNA, the CDR3 is TGTGCCAGCAGCCACTACAGGGGTGGAGGCACTGAAGCTTTCTTT. The V and J genes are TRBV5-6 and TRBJ1-1; 7 bases map to TRBD1. V lost 4 bases to trimming and J lost 4 bases; unmatched junction nucleotides: 10. CDR1 is SGHDT and CDR2 is YYEEEE in the germline V gene. This CDR3 contains 15 residues.

This clonotype was observed a few times. The gene calls are TRBV27 and TRBJ2-5; possibly TRBD1 for D (6 bases). The V gene lost 3 bases and the J gene lost 5 bases, with 16 bases spanning the gap. Germline assignment: CDR1 MNHEY and CDR2 SMNVEV (reference sequence). CDR3 length: 15 residues. The CDR3, as DNA: TGTGCCAGCAGTTTGGTTCAGGGGAGTTGGGAGACCCAGTACTTC. Translated: CASSLVQGSWETQYF.

V and J are TRBV30 and TRBJ1-4; a possible D gene is TRBD1 (6 bases). V was pared by 7 bases and J by 7 bases, with 13 bases between. Germline V gene data show CDR1 as GTSNPN and CDR2 as SVGIG (reference sequence). This CDR3 has 12 residues. The DNA of the CDR3 is TGTGCCTCGGCGGACAGAGGTGAAAAACTGTTTTTT. It encodes CASADRGEKLFF.

This clonotype was seen repeatedly, ten times or more. This chain joins TRBV20-1 and TRBJ2-3; 11 bases are shared with TRBD2. This CDR3 has 16 residues. Germline assignment: CDR1 DFQATT and CDR2 SNEGSKA (reference sequence). Unmatched junction bases numbered 3, after V lost 1 base and J lost 0 bases. The DNA of the CDR3 is TGCAGTGCTAGAGCTAGCGGGGGGCGTAGCACAGATACGCAGTATTTT. It specifies CSARASGGRSTDTQYF.

There are many counts of this clonotype. This chain uses TRBV20-1 with TRBJ2-5, with TRBD2 matching over 7 bases. Germline CDR1 reads DFQATT; CDR2 reads SNEGSKA (reference sequence). V lost 5 bases, J lost 2 bases, and 5 bases stayed unmatched. CDR3 length: 13 residues. CDR3 nucleotide sequence: TGCAGTGCTCCTAGCGGTACGCAAGAGACCCAGTACTTC. It encodes CSAPSGTQETQYF.

The CDR3 bases are TGTGCCAGTAGTATGAGAGCGGGAGGCCACACCGGGGAGCTGTTTTTT. Protein product: CASSMRAGGHTGELFF. J is TRBJ2-2 and V is TRBV19; 9 nucleotides align to TRBD2. V trimming: 3 bases; J trimming: 3 bases; junction bases outside the gene matches: 5. Germline assignment: CDR1 LNHDA and CDR2 SQIVND (reference sequence). The CDR3 length is 16 residues.

There are many counts of this clonotype. The chain recombines TRBV11-1 with TRBJ2-3; D is possibly TRBD1 (6 bases). CDR1 is SGHAT, CDR2 FQDESV, per germline (reference sequence). Deletions cut 5 bases from V and 0 bases from J, with 15 bases between. This CDR3 is built from 16 residues. The CDR3 reads CASSPRQASSTDTQYF. The CDR3 coding sequence is TGTGCCAGCAGCCCACGACAGGCCTCTAGCACAGATACGCAGTATTTT.

The DNA for the CDR3 is TGTGCCAGCAGCTTAGGGACAGTTTACAATGAGCAGTTCTTC. As protein: CASSLGTVYNEQFF. The chain recombines TRBV7-2 with TRBJ2-1; possible D gene TRBD1, 6 bases. Trimming took 1 base from V and 4 from J, leaving 8 bases between them. CDR1 is SGHTA and CDR2 is FQGNSA in the germline V gene. This CDR3 spans 14 amino acids.

This clonotype came up many times. V gene TRBV6-6 combines with J gene TRBJ2-7; 14 nucleotides line up with TRBD2. The J segment lost 7 bases and the V segment lost 6 bases, leaving 2 bases of the junction unmatched. The CDR3 is made up of 13 amino acids. Germline lookup yields CDR1 MNHNY and CDR2 SVGAGI (reference sequence). Written as DNA, the CDR3 is TGTGCCAGCAGCGGACTAGCGGGGGGAGAGCAGTACTTC. It is translated as CASSGLAGGEQYF.

This clonotype was observed many times. This rearrangement joins TRBV9 to TRBJ2-7; 11 bases line up with TRBD2. This CDR3 contains 18 residues. Germline CDR1 and CDR2: SGDLS and YYNGEE. Trimming took 0 bases from V and 1 from J; bases not matched to a gene: 9. The CDR3 region has the DNA TGTGCCAGCAGCGTAGGACCCACTAGCGGGAGTTATTCCTACGAGCAGTACTTC. Protein: CASSVGPTSGSYSYEQYF.

The chain carries TRBV19 and TRBJ1-1, with 8 bases identical to TRBD1. Germline CDR1 is LNHDA and CDR2 is SQIVND (reference sequence). This CDR3 region has 15 residues. The V gene end was trimmed by 1 base and the J gene end by 4 bases; junction bases not matched to a gene: 5. The CDR3 DNA reads TGTGCCAGTAGTATAGTGGGGACAGGACCCACTGAAGCTTTCTTT. Its translation is CASSIVGTGPTEAFF.

This clonotype was detected many times. The CDR3 DNA reads as TGTGCCAGCAGCTGGCGGCGCGGCACTGAAGCTTTCTTT. The encoded protein is CASSWRRGTEAFF. This chain connects TRBV7-3 to TRBJ1-1; no definite D call. Germline V gives CDR1 SGHTA, CDR2 FQGTGA. This CDR3 is 13 amino acids long. Trimming left V 4 bases short and J 4 bases short, with 10 bases between.

At least ten counts were recorded for this clonotype. The chain joins TRBV5-1 to TRBJ1-1; tentative D call: TRBD1 (6 bases). This CDR3 contains 13 residues. The ends were cut back, 4 bases at V and 5 bases at J, with 12 bases in the middle. Germline CDR1 and CDR2: SGHRS and YFSETQ. The CDR3, as DNA: TGCGCCAGCAGCATCAGGGGTTTGACTGAAGCTTTCTTT. Translating it yields CASSIRGLTEAFF.

This clonotype was seen at least ten times. The chain carries TRBV29-1 and TRBJ2-5; no clear D. The germline gives CDR1 SQVTM, CDR2 ANQGSEA. V was clipped by 3 bases and J by 1 base, with 6 bases between them. CDR3 length: 12 residues. The CDR3 is CSVERSQETQYF. In DNA, the CDR3 is TGCAGCGTTGAGCGGAGCCAAGAGACCCAGTACTTC.

V is TRBV21-1 and J is TRBJ2-1; TRBD1 was called by the table and not checked on the DNA. TRBV21-1 is listed as a pseudogene. The CDR3 covers 12 residues. The CDR3 sequence: CAIDGHLNEQFF. DNA for the CDR3: TGTGCCATAGACGGACATTTGAATGAGCAGTTCTTC.

This clonotype has ten or more counts. The chain is built from TRBV21-1 and TRBJ1-1; TRBD1 was called by the table and not checked on the DNA. TRBV21-1 is a recognized pseudogene. CDR3 length equals 16 residues. The CDR3 bases are TGTGCCAGCAGCAAAGAGCTAGACAGGGGGGGCACTGAAGCTTTCTTT. It translates to CASSKELDRGGTEAFF.

This clonotype has a count of ten or more. The rearrangement uses TRBV14 and TRBJ1-2; the match to TRBD1 covers 9 bases. Germline trimming cut 4 bases from V and 5 bases from J; bases unmatched to any gene: 8. CDR3 size: 15 residues. Per germline, CDR1 SGHDN and CDR2 FVKESK. The CDR3 DNA reads as TGTGCCAGCAGCCGTCCGGGACAGGGAGCTTATGGCTACACCTTC. Its protein product is CASSRPGQGAYGYTF.